This T cell receptor beta chain was documented in a study of blood T cells in healthy people across ages. Study observations and caveats: Older age went with lower TCR beta diversity per million T cells, in a roughly linear way. TCR beta diversity correlated strongly with naive T cell percentage.

Details on this clonotype: Its antigen is currently unknown.

Primed by a sample-barcoded 5' primer and a J-beta primer mix, a second PCR proceeded for about 7 to 12 cycles. TCRdb analysed the 5' RACE reads with MiXCR anew, one entry per CDR3 protein. Of around 800,000 distinct CDR3 sequences in the sample, roughly 50% were seen once. Trimming removed 7 bases from V and 8 bases from J, with 17 bases in between. The germline CDR1 and CDR2 sequences are SQVTM and ANQGSEA. The CDR3 has 12 residues. The origin of this receptor is a man at least 80 years old in good health. The chain uses TRBV29-1 and TRBJ1-2; possibly TRBD1 for D (5 bases). Sequenced input: blood. The CDR3 reads CSAPTGVQGYTF. CDR3 DNA: TGCAGCGCCCCAACGGGGGTGCAGGGCTACACCTTC. The full variable domain, rest sourced from reference TRBV29-1 and TRBJ1-2, is SAVISQKPSRDICQRGTSLTIQCQVDSQVTMMFWYRQQPGQSLTLIATANQGSEATYESGFVIDKFPISRPNLTFSTLTVSNMSPEDSSIYLCSAPTGVQGYTFGSGTRLTVV.